These 26 T cell receptor beta chains originate from one sample sequenced in a study of blood T cells in healthy people across ages. A second about 6 to 11 cycle PCR used barcoded and J-beta primers. TCRdb reanalysed the 5' RACE reads using MiXCR and keeps one entry per CDR3 protein. The table has about 830,000 distinct CDR3 sequences, roughly 60% seen once. The sample taken for sequencing was blood. All receptors derive from a man aged 25-45 years in good health.

The DNA of the CDR3 is TGCAGTGCAACGACAGGGAACGGCGGGGAGCTGTTTTTT. Translated, it gives CSATTGNGGELFF. The rearrangement uses TRBV20-1 and TRBJ2-2, with 7 bases that match TRBD1. CDR1 is DFQATT, CDR2 SNEGSKA, per germline (reference sequence). The CDR3 consists of 13 residues. Trimming at V came to 6 bases and at J to 7 bases, leaving 8 bases not matched to a gene.

This chain joins TRBV9 and TRBJ2-1, with D possibly being TRBD1 (6 bases). The better agreement between TRBJ2-7 and the DNA end casts doubt on the J call. The germline gives CDR1 SGDLS, CDR2 YYNGEE. This CDR3 is built from 13 residues. This CDR3 reads CASSPTRGNEQYF. The CDR3 DNA reads as TGTGCCAGCAGCCCCACAAGGGGGAATGAGCAGTACTTC.

This chain connects TRBV19 to TRBJ2-7; D not resolved. This CDR3 contains 14 residues. Trimming stripped 10 bases from V and 0 bases from J, with 16 bases between. Germline V gives CDR1 LNHDA, CDR2 SQIVND (reference sequence). CDR3 residues: CATARAQSSYEQYF. Written as DNA, the CDR3 is TGTGCCACCGCCCGAGCCCAGAGCTCCTACGAGCAGTACTTC.

V usage is TRBV6-2 or TRBV6-3 and J usage is TRBJ1-2; a weak D match, TRBD1 (6 bases). Germline V gene data show CDR1 as MNHEY and CDR2 as SVGEGT. The length of the CDR3 is 14 residues. Between the trimmed V and J ends, which lost 6 bases and 8 bases, there was a span of 19 bases. CDR3 bases: TGTGCCAGCAGCAATAGGATGGACAGCAGCGGCTACACCTTC. Amino acid sequence: CASSNRMDSSGYTF.

This chain uses TRBV7-2 with TRBJ2-3; 7 positions agree with TRBD2. The CDR3 spans 16 residues. Unmatched junction bases numbered 10, after V lost 4 bases and J lost 3 bases. Germline CDR1 and CDR2: SGHTA and FQGNSA. The CDR3 DNA reads TGTGCCAGCAGCTCCCGGAGGGAGGGGTGGACAGATACGCAGTATTTT. Translating gives CASSSRREGWTDTQYF. Based on the CDR3 plus reference TRBV7-2 and TRBJ2-3, the full variable domain is GAGVSQSPSNKVTEKGKDVELRCDPISGHTALYWYRQSLGQGLEFLIYFQGNSAPDKSGLPSDRFSAERTGGSVSTLTIQRTQQEDSAVYLCASSSRREGWTDTQYFGPGTRLTVL.

The genes are TRBV20-1 and TRBJ2-4; unclear D gene. V was clipped by 3 bases and J by 0 bases, with 9 bases between them. The CDR3 is 14 residues long. Germline assignment: CDR1 DFQATT and CDR2 SNEGSKA (reference sequence). As DNA, the CDR3 is TGCAGTGCTAGTAAGAGTTTAGCCAAAAACATTCAGTACTTC. This sequence encodes CSASKSLAKNIQYF.

V usage is TRBV29-1 and J usage is TRBJ2-5; TRBD2 aligns across 8 bases. With the DNA end fitting TRBJ2-1 better, the J assignment may be wrong. The CDR3 is 13 amino acids. In germline, CDR1 is SQVTM, CDR2 ANQGSEA. The CDR3 sequence: CSAREGYQETQFF. DNA for the CDR3: TGCAGCGCCCGGGAGGGCTACCAAGAGACCCAGTTCTTC.

This chain connects TRBV20-1 to TRBJ1-2; D uncertain. The germline V and J ends were trimmed by 4 bases and 4 bases, with 10 bases remaining between them. The CDR3 sequence is 12 residues long. Germline-derived CDR1 and CDR2 are DFQATT and SNEGSKA (reference sequence). CDR3 bases: TGCAGTGCTACAGATCAGATCTATGGCTACACCTTC. Its translation: CSATDQIYGYTF.

In regard to this clonotype: Relative to the germline gene, one junction end is altered; a read error may explain this. V is TRBV11-1 and J is TRBJ2-5; D ambiguous. The DNA end is more similar to TRBJ2-7, so the J call may be wrong. This CDR3 region has 12 residues. Germline CDR1 SGHAT, CDR2 FQDESV (reference sequence). The CDR3 coding sequence is TGTGTCAGCAGCCCCTCGGGCTACGAGCAGTACTTC. It translates to CVSSPSGYEQYF.

This sequence joins TRBV12-3 or TRBV12-4 and TRBJ2-4, with 10 positions matching TRBD1. Matching the DNA end better, TRBJ2-5 makes the J call doubtful. The CDR3 runs to 14 residues. The CDR3 DNA is TGTGCCAGCAGCTTGACAGGGGGCGGAAAGACCCAGTACTTC. It specifies CASSLTGGGKTQYF.

This chain links TRBV4-2 with TRBJ1-1, with D uncertain. The germline V and J ends were trimmed by 0 bases and 0 bases, with 14 bases remaining between them. The CDR3 is 17 amino acids. The germline V gene has CDR1 LGHNA and CDR2 YNFKEQ. CDR3 DNA sequence: TGTGCCAGCAGCCAAGATCTTCTCGGGGTGATGAACACTGAAGCTTTCTTT. As protein: CASSQDLLGVMNTEAFF.

The chain is built from TRBV29-1 and TRBJ2-1; 8 bases are a match to TRBD1. The germline gives CDR1 SQVTM, CDR2 ANQGSEA. CDR3 size: 12 residues. J lost 4 bases, V lost 7 bases, and 3 bases had no gene match. The CDR3 nucleotides are TGCAGCGGGGGACAGGAATACAATGAGCAGTTCTTC. The encoded protein is CSGGQEYNEQFF.

V is TRBV6-5 and J is TRBJ1-1; possible D gene TRBD1, 6 bases. This CDR3 has 17 amino acids. V dropped 0 bases and J dropped 0 bases, with 14 bases sitting between them. Looked up from germline, CDR1 is MNHEY and CDR2 is SVGAGI. Written as DNA, the CDR3 is TGTGCCAGCAGTTACTCGAGGGATAGGGACATGAACACTGAAGCTTTCTTT. This encodes CASSYSRDRDMNTEAFF.

The chain is built from TRBV7-2 and TRBJ1-2; tentative D call: TRBD1 (6 bases). Germline V lookup: CDR1 SGHTA, CDR2 FQGNSA. The ends were cut back, 7 bases at V and 6 bases at J, with 24 bases in the middle. The CDR3 is made up of 16 amino acids. CDR3 bases: TGTGCCAGCACACGGAGGGCGGACAGTCATTTGAATGGCTACACCTTC. Translating gives CASTRRADSHLNGYTF.

This clonotype was counted at least ten times. This chain connects TRBV7-9 to TRBJ1-2, with D tentatively TRBD1 (6 bases). The germline V and J ends were trimmed by 5 bases and 4 bases, with 11 bases remaining between them. CDR3 length equals 13 residues. Germline loops: CDR1 SEHNR, CDR2 FQNEAQ (reference sequence). The CDR3 nucleotides are TGTGCCAGCAGCCAAGGGGGGCCCTATGGCTACACCTTC. The encoded protein is CASSQGGPYGYTF.

CDR3 loop: CASRREGVFEQYF. The CDR3 coding sequence is TGTGCCAGCAGGAGAGAAGGGGTGTTCGAGCAGTACTTC. The chain combines TRBV6-1 with TRBJ2-5; maybe TRBD1 (5 bases). The last part of the DNA fits TRBJ2-7 better; the J call may be wrong. The CDR3 loop spans 13 amino acids. Germline V CDR1 and CDR2: MNHNS, SASEGT.

V usage is TRBV29-1 and J usage is TRBJ2-5; weak D call: TRBD2 (5 bases). Germline loops: CDR1 SQVTM, CDR2 ANQGSEA. V dropped 4 bases and J dropped 5 bases, with 14 bases sitting between them. The CDR3 totals 13 residues. CDR3 sequence reads: CSVGGSLVETQYF. The CDR3 coding sequence is TGCAGCGTTGGTGGGAGCTTGGTTGAGACCCAGTACTTC.

This clonotype has just a few counts. The chain couples TRBV20-1 to TRBJ2-1; TRBD2 matches 9 bases. The length of the CDR3 is 13 residues. Germline loops: CDR1 DFQATT, CDR2 SNEGSKA (reference sequence). The trim removed 8 bases at V and 7 bases at J, leaving 9 bases unmatched. Here the CDR3 reads CSYSGSGSNEQFF. The CDR3 bases are TGCAGTTATAGCGGGAGCGGGTCTAATGAGCAGTTCTTC.

This clonotype has just a few counts. J is TRBJ2-3 and V is TRBV28; a possible D gene is TRBD1 (6 bases). Trimming took off 5 bases at V and 3 bases at J, with 24 bases between the two ends. Germline values: CDR1 MDHEN, CDR2 SYDVKM. The CDR3 spans 18 residues. The CDR3 protein is CASSPSEYPGQRTDTQYF. In nucleotides, the CDR3 is TGTGCCAGCAGTCCTTCAGAATATCCGGGACAAAGAACAGATACGCAGTATTTT.

The CDR3 loop reads CASSPSSGALYYEQYF. The CDR3 DNA sequence: TGTGCCAGCAGTCCGTCTAGCGGGGCCCTATACTACGAGCAGTACTTC. The rearrangement uses TRBV27 and TRBJ2-7, with TRBD2 matching over 9 bases. CDR1 and CDR2 from the germline V gene are MNHEY and SMNVEV (reference sequence). The CDR3 is made up of 16 amino acids. The junction had 11 bases not matched to a gene; V was cut back by 5 bases and J by 3 bases.

A note on this clonotype: A read error is possible here, since a much larger clone lies one base away. The chain joins TRBV7-9 to TRBJ1-1, with a possible D match to TRBD1 (5 bases). The length of the CDR3 is 15 residues. Germline lookup yields CDR1 SEHNR and CDR2 FQNEAQ (reference sequence). CDR3 nucleotides: TGTGCCAGCAGCTTAATTGCAGGGATGAACACTGAAGTTTTCTTT. This gives the protein CASSLIAGMNTEVFF.

This rearrangement joins TRBV28 to TRBJ1-5; D gene uncertain. CDR3 size: 15 residues. V lost 1 base to trimming and J lost 0 bases, with 7 bases between them. Germline lookup yields CDR1 MDHEN and CDR2 SYDVKM. The CDR3 DNA sequence: TGTGCCAGCAGTTTATACACACTTAGCAATCAGCCCCAGCATTTT. Protein sequence: CASSLYTLSNQPQHF.

In its sample, this clonotype was seen once. The rearrangement links TRBV7-9 to TRBJ1-4; D is undetermined. The CDR3 has 11 residues. Germline assignment: CDR1 SEHNR and CDR2 FQNEAQ (reference sequence). V was shortened by 5 bases and J by 7 bases, with 5 bases between the two germline ends. This CDR3 reads CASSHLEKLFF. In DNA, the CDR3 is TGTGCCAGCAGCCATCTTGAAAAACTGTTTTTT.

The chain carries TRBV9 and TRBJ2-6; a possible D gene is TRBD1 (6 bases). This CDR3 is built from 17 residues. Trimming took off 0 bases at V and 2 bases at J, with 12 bases between the two ends. Germline V lookup: CDR1 SGDLS, CDR2 YYNGEE. The CDR3 spells CASSVEQGRPGANVLTF. The CDR3 DNA follows: TGTGCCAGCAGCGTAGAACAGGGAAGGCCTGGGGCCAACGTCCTGACTTTC.

The chain is built from TRBV7-2 and TRBJ2-7; no clear D. The length of the CDR3 is 11 residues. Trimming removed 6 bases at V and 1 base at J, with 4 bases between. Germline CDR1 is SGHTA and CDR2 is FQGNSA. The CDR3 loop reads CASRLSYEQYF. The DNA for the CDR3 is TGTGCCAGCAGACTTTCCTACGAGCAGTACTTC.

The V gene is TRBV4-2, the J gene TRBJ2-3, with D tentatively TRBD2 (7 bases). The CDR3 spans 17 residues. Trimming cost V 0 bases and J 0 bases, with 13 bases left between them. CDR1 is LGHNA and CDR2 is YNFKEQ in the germline V gene. The CDR3 DNA sequence: TGTGCCAGCAGCCAAGATGGGGCGGGGGCGAGCACAGATACGCAGTATTTT. It specifies CASSQDGAGASTDTQYF.